What follows is one TCR beta chain and its context. This specimen belongs to a study of blood T cell repertoires in COVID-19. On the study more broadly: COVID-19 samples from acute and convalescent phases originated in the United States, Italy and Spain. Sample material is recorded as cDNA or gDNA derived from T cells, B-cell-depleted T cells, or PBMCs.

This CDR3 spans 15 amino acids. Looked up from germline, CDR1 is MGHRA and CDR2 is YSYEKL. Losses at the gene ends were 5 bases for V and 5 bases for J; bases not matched to a gene: 6. Produced via immunoSEQ multiplex PCR; TCRdb's table is partial and in-frame only. The data hold about 280,000 clones, with approximately 90% observed a single time. Living in about two dozen US areas, the participants were between roughly 18 and 90 years of age. The study recruited exposed participants who had met a COVID-19 case within 2 weeks before entry. The chain couples TRBV4-1 to TRBJ2-2; 9 bases are shared with TRBD1. The sequence was collected from a man aged 35 to 55 who had been exposed to COVID-19. Sequencing was done on a sample of PBMCs or T cells enriched from blood (not recorded which). The chain's CDR3 is CASSSGQGRTGELFF. For the CDR3, the DNA is TGCGCCAGCAGCTCTGGACAGGGGAGAACCGGGGAGCTGTTTTTT.